These T cell receptor beta chains were read from a single sample in a study of OX40 agonist ivuxolimab in advanced cancers. Here immunoSEQ multiplex PCR was the method, and the copy in TCRdb shows in-frame clones only, minus some. Here the sample spans roughly 90,000 clones, 90% to 95% being singletons. Source: CD4+ or CD8+ T cells sorted from blood, taken in a trial of the OX40 agonist ivuxolimab. Every receptor here comes from an adult with an advanced solid tumor such as melanoma, head and neck, liver or kidney cancer. CDR3s include the opening cysteine and the closing phenylalanine or tryptophan. The D gene is left open where the match is weak. Not all rows give a size; the values are once, few, many and, for expanded clones, a class.

D	size	V	J	DNA	CDR3
TRBD1	.	TRBV29-1	TRBJ2-7	TGCAGCGTGCGGACAGGGGTAACCTACGAGCAGTACTTC	CSVRTGVTYEQYF
.	.	TRBV27	TRBJ1-1	TGTGCCAGCAGTTTCTTAGGGGCTAGGGACACTGAAGCTTTCTTT	CASSFLGARDTEAFF
.	.	TRBV7-6	TRBJ2-3	TGTGCCAGCAGCCCACTCCACCCGACAGATACGCAGTATTTT	CASSPLHPTDTQYF
TRBD2	.	TRBV14	TRBJ2-1	TGTGCCAGCAGCCCAATCCCCAAGCGGGGATACAATGAGCAGTTCTTC	CASSPIPKRGYNEQFF
.	.	TRBV13	TRBJ2-5	TGTGCCAGCAGCTTATTAGAGGGTCGAGAGACCCAGTACTTC	CASSLLEGRETQYF
.	.	TRBV12-5	TRBJ2-6	TGTGCTAGTGGTTTTGTGGTAGAGGGCTCTGGGGCCAACGTCCTGACTTTC	CASGFVVEGSGANVLTF
.	.	TRBV30	TRBJ2-2	TGTGCCTGGGATAGCACCGGGGAGCTGTTTTTT	CAWDSTGELFF
.	.	TRBV15	TRBJ2-3	TGTGCCACCAGCAGAGATCGCAACTCCCGGTCAGATACGCAGTATTTT	CATSRDRNSRSDTQYF
.	.	TRBV6-5	TRBJ2-6	TGTGCCAGCAGTGGCTCTGGGGCCAACGTCCTGACTTTC	CASSGSGANVLTF
.	.	TRBV4-1	TRBJ2-7	TGCGCCAGCAGCCAAGACCAGTTGACCCGGACTGACGAGCAGTACTTC	CASSQDQLTRTDEQYF
TRBD1	.	TRBV12-5	TRBJ2-2	TGTGCTAGTGGTTTGCCAATCCAGGGGGACAACGGGGAGCTGTTTTTT	CASGLPIQGDNGELFF
TRBD1	.	TRBV19	TRBJ1-5	TGTGCCAGTAGTACGACGGACAGGGGAGGCATTAGCAATCAGCCCCAGCATTTT	CASSTTDRGGISNQPQHF
.	.	TRBV5-5	TRBJ1-1	TGTGCCAGCAGCTTGGTCACGAACACTGAAGCTTTCTTT	CASSLVTNTEAFF
TRBD1	once	TRBV9	TRBJ2-7	TGTGCCAGCAGCGGGGGGACAGGAAACTCCTACGAGCAGTACTTC	CASSGGTGNSYEQYF
.	.	TRBV4-3	TRBJ1-1	TGCGCCAGCAGCCAAGGAGTCGGAGGACGGATGAACACTGAAGCTTTCTTT	CASSQGVGGRMNTEAFF
.	.	TRBV6-4	TRBJ1-2	TGTGCCAGCAGTGACTCTACAGGGTCATTATCCCTCACCTTC	CASSDSTGSLSLTF
.	once	TRBV18	TRBJ2-6	TGTGCCAGCTCACCACTGGAGGAAAGCTCTGGGGCCAACGTCCTGACTTTC	CASSPLEESSGANVLTF
.	.	TRBV9	TRBJ1-6	TGTGCCAGCAGCCCCAGATCAGCTAATTCACCCCTCCACTTT	CASSPRSANSPLHF
.	.	TRBV11-2	TRBJ1-2	TGTGCCATCCCGACATCGGACTATGGCTACACCTTC	CAIPTSDYGYTF
.	.	TRBV27	TRBJ1-1	TGTGCCAGCAGTTCCAACTGGAACACTGAAGCTTTCTTT	CASSSNWNTEAFF
TRBD2	.	TRBV11-2	TRBJ2-1	TGTGCCAGCAGCCAAGTAGCGGGCCCTTTGTACAATGAGCAGTTCTTC	CASSQVAGPLYNEQFF
.	.	TRBV4-1	TRBJ1-2	TGCGCCAGCAACCACGGACCAGGGGCGAGCTATGGCTACACCTTC	CASNHGPGASYGYTF
.	.	TRBV6-1	TRBJ2-2	TGTACCAGCAGTGATTCCGATCAGAACACCGGGGAGCTGTTTTTT	CTSSDSDQNTGELFF
.	.	TRBV4-2	TRBJ1-3	TGTGCCAGCAGCCAACACTTATCTGGAAACACCATATATTTT	CASSQHLSGNTIYF
TRBD1	.	TRBV13	TRBJ2-7	TGTGCCAGCAGCTTATGGCGTGGCGGACAGGGACTGCGGCCCTACGAGCAGTACTTC	CASSLWRGGQGLRPYEQYF
.	.	TRBV28	TRBJ2-1	TGTGCCAGCACCTACCAAGGGGGGGCGAATGAGCAGTTCTTC	CASTYQGGANEQFF
TRBD1	.	TRBV6-6	TRBJ1-1	TGTGCCACGAGCTTCAAGGGGGCGGACACTGAAGCTTTCTTT	CATSFKGADTEAFF
.	.	TRBV12-5	TRBJ2-3	TGTGCTAGTGGCTTGTTCGCTAGTTTCACAGATACGCAGTATTTT	CASGLFASFTDTQYF
.	.	TRBV10-2	TRBJ2-7	TGCGCCAGCGGGGATGGTTACGAGCAGTACTTC	CASGDGYEQYF
TRBD2	.	TRBV2	TRBJ2-2	TGTGCCAGCAGTGAAGGTAGCGGGGGGACGAACACCGGGGAGCTGTTTTTT	CASSEGSGGTNTGELFF
.	.	TRBV10-1	TRBJ1-1	TGCGCCAGCAGTGAGTCCTGGGGGGATGAAGCTTTCTTT	CASSESWGDEAFF
TRBD2	.	TRBV4-1	TRBJ2-7	TGCGCCAGCAGCCAAGTGTCTCGGGGGGGCACCTCCTACGAGCAGTACTTC	CASSQVSRGGTSYEQYF
TRBD1	.	TRBV27	TRBJ1-4	TGTGCCAGCAGTATACGTCAGGGGGACCTTGGTGAAAAACTGTTTTTT	CASSIRQGDLGEKLFF
.	few	TRBV27	TRBJ1-5	TGTGCCAGCAGTCACCGGGGGAACAATCAGCCCCAGCATTTT	CASSHRGNNQPQHF
TRBD2	.	TRBV7-6	TRBJ2-2	TGTGCCAGCAGCTTAGGACTAGCGGGAGATCCGGCCGGGGAGCTGTTTTTT	CASSLGLAGDPAGELFF
.	.	TRBV5-8	TRBJ2-1	TGTGCCAGCAATTTAAGAGGGTCCAATGAGCAGTTCTTC	CASNLRGSNEQFF
.	.	TRBV15	TRBJ1-2	TGTGCCACCAGCAGATCCCCACAGGGTAACTATGGCTACACCTTC	CATSRSPQGNYGYTF
TRBD1	.	TRBV4-1	TRBJ1-5	TGCGCCAGCAGCCAAGGACCGGGACAGATCAATCAGCCCCAGCATTTT	CASSQGPGQINQPQHF
.	.	TRBV14	TRBJ1-4	TGTGCCAGCAGCCCGTGGACGGGGATTGGGACTAATGAAAAACTGTTTTTT	CASSPWTGIGTNEKLFF
.	.	TRBV11-2	TRBJ1-4	TGTGCCAGCAGCTGGGGACGGTCTAATGAAAAACTGTTTTTT	CASSWGRSNEKLFF
.	.	TRBV6-9	TRBJ2-2	TGTGCCAGCAGCCCTAGGGCCTCTAACACCGGGGAGCTGTTTTTT	CASSPRASNTGELFF
TRBD2	.	TRBV11-2	TRBJ2-2	TGTGCCAGCAGCTTAGTTTTCCTAGCGGGAGGGCAAACCGGGGAGCTGTTTTTT	CASSLVFLAGGQTGELFF
.	.	TRBV5-6	TRBJ1-2	TGTGCCAGCAGCTCGACGGACTATGGCTACACCTTC	CASSSTDYGYTF
.	.	TRBV5-1	TRBJ2-1	TGCGCCAGCAGGACGGTACGGGCCAATGAGCAGTTCTTC	CASRTVRANEQFF
.	.	TRBV4-1	TRBJ2-2	TGCGCCAGCAGCCCACTACAGATCGACACCGGGGAGCTGTTTTTT	CASSPLQIDTGELFF
.	.	TRBV4-3	TRBJ2-7	TGCGCCAGCAGCCAAGTTAAGGCGGCCGTCTACGAGCAGTACTTC	CASSQVKAAVYEQYF
.	.	TRBV4-1	TRBJ1-4	TGCGCCAGCAGCCAAGTCTTCCGGGCGGAGGGAAATGAAAAACTGTTTTTT	CASSQVFRAEGNEKLFF
.	.	TRBV5-6	TRBJ2-3	TGTGCCAGCAGCTTGGTTAGGGACGGGGCAAGTACAGATACGCAGTATTTT	CASSLVRDGASTDTQYF